Listed below are T cell receptor beta chains from one sample, sequenced in a study of T cell repertoires in cytomegalovirus infection. From the reads, TCRdb called clonotypes with MiXCR, one entry per CDR3 protein. The top ten hold 15% to 20% of the sample, which has about 230,000 distinct CDR3 sequences, over 20% seen once. The sequenced sample was CD8+ T cells from PBMCs. All receptors derive from a human donor in good health (CMV status not recorded). Some clones in this sample may be carry-over from other donors' samples. The CDR3 runs from the conserved cysteine through the conserved F or W. A D gene is named only where the DNA matches it firmly. Only some rows state a clone size, as once, few, many or a class for expanded clones.

J | D | V | size | CDR3 | DNA
TRBJ2-3 | - | TRBV4-1 | - | CASSQYLPGQLTDTQYF | TGCGCCAGCAGCCAATACCTTCCGGGGCAACTCACAGATACGCAGTATTTT
TRBJ2-1 | TRBD2 | TRBV27 | - | CASSSLLAGVNEPFF | TGTGCCAGCAGTTCACTACTAGCGGGGGTTAATGAGCCGTTCTTC
TRBJ2-1 | - | TRBV7-8 | many | CASSLTGSNSYNEQFF | TGTGCCAGCAGCTTGACCGGGTCCAACTCCTACAATGAGCAGTTCTTC
TRBJ2-3 | - | TRBV7-2 | many | CASTPFGLTGEYSDTQYF | TGTGCCAGCACCCCATTCGGGCTAACGGGGGAATATTCAGATACGCAGTATTTT
TRBJ1-2 | - | TRBV7-6 | - | CASSLSGIPDPYGYTF | TGTGCCAGCAGCTTATCAGGCATACCTGATCCCTATGGCTACACCTTC
TRBJ2-7 | - | TRBV29-1 | few | CSVVGGAYEQYF | TGCAGCGTTGTCGGCGGGGCCTACGAGCAGTACTTC
TRBJ2-7 | TRBD2 | TRBV14 | few | CASSQGPSGTYEQYF | TGTGCCAGCAGCCAAGGTCCTAGCGGTACCTACGAGCAGTACTTC
TRBJ2-3 | - | TRBV5-1 | - | CASSLRKAADTQYF | TGCGCCAGCAGCTTGCGGAAAGCCGCAGATACGCAGTATTTT
TRBJ1-5 | - | TRBV29-1 | many | CSVEVGGMVQPQHF | TGCAGCGTTGAAGTCGGAGGTATGGTACAGCCCCAGCATTTT
TRBJ2-2 | - | TRBV19 | - | CASNPLGDRSNGELFF | TGTGCCAGTAATCCCTTGGGGGACCGGTCGAACGGGGAGCTGTTTTTT
TRBJ2-5 | - | TRBV12-3/TRBV12-4 | many | CASSWGGTEETQYF | TGTGCCAGCAGCTGGGGGGGGACAGAAGAGACCCAGTACTTC
TRBJ2-7 | - | TRBV4-1 | few | CASSQSAGSYEQYF | TGCGCCAGCAGCCAAAGCGCTGGCTCCTACGAGCAGTACTTC
TRBJ1-1 | - | TRBV7-6 | - | CASSLMVFEAFF | TGTGCCAGCAGCTTAATGGTTTTCGAAGCTTTCTTT
TRBJ1-1 | - | TRBV12-3/TRBV12-4 | many | CASSLDPPRTVTENTEAFF | TGTGCCAGCAGTTTAGACCCCCCAAGGACAGTAACCGAGAACACTGAAGCTTTCTTT
TRBJ1-1 | - | TRBV7-9 | - | CASSLYGPTDPHVDTEAFF | TGTGCCAGCAGCTTATATGGTCCGACAGACCCTCATGTAGACACTGAAGCTTTCTTT
TRBJ1-5 | - | TRBV19 | - | CASSMFAISNQPQHF | TGTGCCAGTAGTATGTTTGCCATTAGCAATCAGCCCCAGCATTTT
TRBJ2-6 | - | TRBV29-1 | many | CSVELVSSRANVLTF | TGCAGCGTTGAATTAGTGTCCTCACGGGCCAACGTCCTGACTTTC
TRBJ2-1 | TRBD1 | TRBV7-9 | - | CASSSRQGRSNEQFF | TGTGCCAGCAGCTCCAGACAGGGAAGAAGCAATGAGCAGTTCTTC
TRBJ2-5 | TRBD2 | TRBV13 | few | CASSWPAGGAETQYF | TGTGCCAGCAGCTGGCCAGCGGGGGGCGCAGAGACCCAGTACTTC
TRBJ1-1 | - | TRBV4-2 | few | CASSQDLQGMTADTEAFF | TGTGCCAGCAGCCAAGACCTACAGGGTATGACGGCGGACACTGAAGCTTTCTTT
TRBJ2-2 | TRBD1 | TRBV12-3/TRBV12-4 | many | CASSPPLGTDLSGELFF | TGTGCCAGCAGCCCCCCCCTCGGGACAGACCTCTCCGGGGAGCTGTTTTTT
TRBJ2-2 | - | TRBV5-4 | - | CASSPLTGLQTNTGELFF | TGTGCCAGCAGCCCTCTGACCGGCTTGCAGACCAACACCGGGGAGCTGTTTTTT